Below, 13 T cell receptor beta chains from the same sample are listed, as sequenced in a study of T cell changes during pregnancy in multiple sclerosis. Clones were sequenced by immunoSEQ multiplex PCR, and TCRdb holds only the in-frame ones, with some missing. The sample consists of 40,000 or so clones, approximately 90% of them appearing once. The material sequenced was CD4+ T cells from peripheral blood mononuclear cells, taken in the first trimester of pregnancy. The source is a female donor in good health, enrolled as a control in a pregnancy study.

V gene TRBV29-1 combines with J gene TRBJ2-5; possibly TRBD1 for D (5 bases). Germline loops: CDR1 SQVTM, CDR2 ANQGSEA. This CDR3 contains 13 residues. Trimming pared 8 bases from V and 3 bases from J, leaving 16 bases between. The CDR3, as DNA: TGCAGCCTGAGCTGGGGCAGTAAAGAGACCCAGTACTTC. This gives the protein CSLSWGSKETQYF.

The chain links TRBV2 to TRBJ2-7; the D is unclear. Trimming took 4 bases from V and 1 from J, leaving 8 bases between them. The CDR3 spans 13 residues. Germline V gene sequence: CDR1 SNHLY, CDR2 FYNNEI. The CDR3 loop is CASSVLRSYEQYF. The CDR3 nucleotides read TGTGCCAGCAGTGTCCTGAGGTCCTACGAGCAGTACTTC.

For the CDR3, the DNA is TGTGCCAGCAGCTCCTCGGACAGGGGTGAAGCTTTCTTT. This sequence encodes CASSSSDRGEAFF. The chain employs TRBV7-6 and TRBJ1-1; 9 bases align to TRBD1. The CDR3 runs to 13 residues. V gave up 4 bases and J gave up 7 bases; unmatched junction bases: 4. Looked up from germline, CDR1 is SGHVS and CDR2 is FNYEAQ.

The V and J genes are TRBV7-3 and TRBJ1-2, with 7 bases aligning to TRBD1. The CDR3 contains 13 residues. After removal of 2 bases from V and 6 bases from J, the junction contained 3 bases not matched to a gene. The germline gives CDR1 SGHTA, CDR2 FQGTGA. Here the CDR3 DNA reads TGTGCCAGCAGCTTATCCAGGGGGGATGGCTACACCTTC. Protein sequence: CASSLSRGDGYTF.

This chain links TRBV30 with TRBJ2-2; no reliable D call. The germline gives CDR1 GTSNPN, CDR2 SVGIG (reference sequence). The CDR3 length is 13 residues. Trimming cost V 5 bases and J 1 base, with 8 bases left between them. The CDR3 nucleotides read TGTGCCTGGGGCCCGCAGAACACCGGGGAGCTGTTTTTT. It specifies CAWGPQNTGELFF.

This chain joins TRBV4-1 and TRBJ1-2; TRBD1 matches at 9 bases. The length of the CDR3 is 16 residues. V was pared by 0 bases and J by 0 bases, with 2 bases of the junction left unmatched. Germline assignment: CDR1 MGHRA and CDR2 YSYEKL. The CDR3 region has the DNA TGCGCCAGCAGCCAAGAGGACAGGGGAACTAACTATGGCTACACCTTC. Translated: CASSQEDRGTNYGYTF.

The chain recombines TRBV9 with TRBJ1-6, with D perhaps matching TRBD1 (5 bases). Germline V gene sequence: CDR1 SGDLS, CDR2 YYNGEE. The CDR3 has 14 residues. Trimming stripped 5 bases from V and 9 bases from J, with 15 bases between. CDR3 protein: CASRETESSSPLHF. DNA for the CDR3: TGTGCCAGCAGGGAGACAGAAAGTTCTTCACCCCTCCACTTT.

The genes are TRBV30 and TRBJ1-1; D is unresolved. Trimming took off 0 bases at V and 0 bases at J, with 8 bases between the two ends. The length of the CDR3 is 14 residues. Germline V gene sequence: CDR1 GTSNPN, CDR2 SVGIG (reference sequence). The CDR3 bases are TGTGCCTGGAGTGTACGCGGAGTGAACACTGAAGCTTTCTTT. It codes for CAWSVRGVNTEAFF.

The chain recombines TRBV4-3 with TRBJ2-4; D is perhaps TRBD1 (6 bases). Germline values: CDR1 LGHNA, CDR2 YSLEER. CDR3 length: 16 amino acids. The V and J ends lost 1 base and 0 bases respectively, with 10 bases between them. This CDR3 reads CASSQGTELAKNIQYF. As DNA, the CDR3 is TGCGCCAGCAGCCAAGGGACAGAACTAGCCAAAAACATTCAGTACTTC.

The CDR3 coding sequence is TGTGCCAGCAGTGAAAAGGTGGGGGGGGCCTACAATGAGCAGTTCTTC. It encodes CASSEKVGGAYNEQFF. The rearrangement uses TRBV6-4 and TRBJ2-1; 7 positions agree with TRBD2. The CDR3 spans 16 residues. V lost 3 bases and J lost 2; bases outside the gene matches: 7. Germline CDR1 is MRHNA and CDR2 is SNTAGT.

The rearrangement uses TRBV11-1 and TRBJ2-7; 7 bases line up with TRBD1. The junction had 15 bases not matched to a gene; V was cut back by 7 bases and J by 3 bases. This CDR3 has 16 residues. Looked up from germline, CDR1 is SGHAT and CDR2 is FQDESV (reference sequence). The CDR3 loop reads CASTLGRRDSDYEQYF. As DNA, the CDR3 is TGTGCCAGCACCCTGGGGCGCCGGGACAGCGACTACGAGCAGTACTTC. The variable domain in full, completed from reference TRBV11-1 and TRBJ2-7, reads EAEVAQSPRYKITEKSQAVAFWCDPISGHATLYWYRQILGQGPELLVQFQDESVVDDSQLPKDRFSAERLKGVDSTLKIQPAELGDSAMYLCASTLGRRDSDYEQYFGPGTRLTVT.

J is TRBJ2-1 and V is TRBV2; D not certain. Germline V gene lookup returns CDR1 SNHLY and CDR2 FYNNEI. V was trimmed by 5 bases and J by 8 bases, leaving 16 bases between them. The CDR3 consists of 14 residues. CDR3 sequence: CASSFLGRVDEQFF. DNA for the CDR3: TGTGCCAGCAGTTTTTTAGGTCGGGTCGATGAGCAGTTCTTC.

The chain employs TRBV6-1 and TRBJ2-7; 10 bases map to TRBD1. Germline V gene sequence: CDR1 MNHNS, CDR2 SASEGT. The CDR3 spans 13 residues. The junction had 2 bases not matched to a gene; V was cut back by 6 bases and J by 3 bases. The CDR3 loop is CASRGTGDYEQYF. The CDR3 bases are TGTGCCAGCAGGGGGACAGGGGACTACGAGCAGTACTTC.